These 3 T cell receptor beta chains originate from one sample sequenced in a study of radiotherapy plus CTLA-4 blockade in lung cancer. The data were produced by immunoSEQ multiplex PCR, yet TCRdb's version contains in-frame clones alone and is incomplete. The table lists about 33,000 clones, 81% of them singletons. The sequencing used peripheral blood, collected from a patient treated with radiotherapy plus ipilimumab. The receptors shown here come from a human donor with non-small cell lung cancer that progressed on radiotherapy plus ipilimumab.

This chain links TRBV7-2 with TRBJ1-1, with 8 bases that match TRBD1. The CDR3 extends over 14 amino acids. The junction had 1 base not matched to a gene; V was cut back by 1 base and J by 3 bases. From germline, CDR1 is SGHTA and CDR2 FQGNSA. For the CDR3, the DNA is TGTGCCAGCAGCTTAGGACAGGGGTACACTGAAGCTTTCTTT. Translated: CASSLGQGYTEAFF. The whole variable domain, filled in from reference TRBV7-2 and TRBJ1-1, reads GAGVSQSPSNKVTEKGKDVELRCDPISGHTALYWYRQSLGQGLEFLIYFQGNSAPDKSGLPSDRFSAERTGGSVSTLTIQRTQQEDSAVYLCASSLGQGYTEAFFGQGTRLTVV.

This clone occurred a few times. The J gene is TRBJ2-3, the V gene TRBV6-5, with D hard to call. V shed 4 bases and J shed 0 bases, with 14 bases lying between them. The length of the CDR3 is 16 residues. CDR1 is MNHEY, CDR2 SVGAGI, per germline. Here the CDR3 reads CASSFSPRPSTDTQYF. The CDR3 region has the DNA TGTGCCAGCAGTTTTTCCCCTAGGCCTAGCACAGATACGCAGTATTTT.

The V gene is TRBV28, the J gene TRBJ1-2, with 8 bases aligning to TRBD1. CDR3 length equals 15 residues. CDR1 MDHEN and CDR2 SYDVKM come from the germline V gene. The J segment lost 7 bases and the V segment lost 1 base, leaving 8 bases of the junction unmatched. The CDR3 sequence: CASSLSVSGGSGYTF. CDR3 coding DNA: TGTGCCAGCAGTTTATCGGTGTCAGGGGGCAGTGGCTACACCTTC.